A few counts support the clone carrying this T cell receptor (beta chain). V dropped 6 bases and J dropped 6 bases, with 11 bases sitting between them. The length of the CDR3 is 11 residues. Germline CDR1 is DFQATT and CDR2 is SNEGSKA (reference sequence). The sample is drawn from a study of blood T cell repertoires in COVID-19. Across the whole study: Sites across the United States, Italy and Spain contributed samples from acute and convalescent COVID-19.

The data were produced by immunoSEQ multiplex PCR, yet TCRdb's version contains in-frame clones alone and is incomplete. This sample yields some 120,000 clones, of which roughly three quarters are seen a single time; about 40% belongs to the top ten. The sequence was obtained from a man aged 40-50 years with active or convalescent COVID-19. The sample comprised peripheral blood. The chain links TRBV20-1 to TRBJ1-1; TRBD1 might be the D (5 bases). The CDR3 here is CSAAGGAEAFF. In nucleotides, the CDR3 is TGCAGTGCCGCCGGAGGGGCTGAAGCTTTCTTT.